These 19 T cell receptor beta chains were sequenced from one sample in a study of human versus mouse CDR3 diversity and MHC coevolution (dated by TCRdb to 2016 to 2017). Libraries came from the immunoSEQ multiplex PCR assay. In its TCRdb copy, this immuneACCESS table keeps in-frame sequences only and misses some clones. Where compared with another copy, unresolved V genes explain less than half of these, and the others have no known cause. Present in this sample are roughly 80,000 clones, 92% of which were seen just once. About 0.14% of the sample is taken by the ten largest. The sequenced sample was naive CD4+ T cells from blood. The meaning of the sample's cell subset or site label: CD45RO-negative CD62L-positive naive CD4 T cells. These receptors all come from a person aged 30 to 69 in good health.

This clone was seen only once. The chain carries TRBV11-2 and TRBJ2-1, with a tentative D call TRBD2 (6 bases). V lost 5 bases and J 0 bases, leaving 14 bases between the germline ends. CDR1 SGHAT and CDR2 FQNNGV come from the germline V gene. CDR3 length: 16 residues. CDR3 nucleotide sequence: TGTGCCAGCAGCCCAGCCCTAGCGCGCTCCTACAATGAGCAGTTCTTC. Residues: CASSPALARSYNEQFF.

This clone has just one count. V is TRBV10-2 and J is TRBJ2-5; D uncertain. CDR1 and CDR2 from the germline V gene are WSHSY and SAAADI. Trimming took off 3 bases at V and 2 bases at J, with 16 bases between the two ends. CDR3 length: 16 amino acids. Here the CDR3 reads CASSDRIGTKQETQYF. CDR3 sequence (DNA): TGCGCCAGCAGTGATCGAATTGGAACTAAACAAGAGACCCAGTACTTC.

The chain has TRBV2 and TRBJ1-1; D uncertain. Per germline, CDR1 SNHLY and CDR2 FYNNEI. Trimming stripped 8 bases from V and 5 bases from J, with 12 bases between. This CDR3 is 12 amino acids long. CDR3 sequence reads: CASVRDGTEAFF. The CDR3 coding sequence is TGTGCCAGCGTGAGGGATGGGACTGAAGCTTTCTTT. The full variable domain, with the rest looked up from reference TRBV2 and TRBJ1-1, is EPEVTQTPSHQVTQMGQEVILRCVPISNHLYFYWYRQILGQKVEFLVSFYNNEISEKSEIFDDQFSVERPDGSNFTLKIRSTKLEDSAMYFCASVRDGTEAFFGQGTRLTVV.

In its sample, this clone was seen a few times. The chain uses TRBV10-3 and TRBJ1-4; 8 nucleotides agree with TRBD1. The CDR3 loop spans 14 amino acids. Germline CDR1 is ENHRY and CDR2 is SYGVKD. Trimming removed 4 bases from V and 4 bases from J; junction bases left unmatched: 2. The chain's CDR3 is CAISGGQGNEKLFF. The CDR3, as DNA: TGTGCCATCAGTGGAGGACAGGGTAATGAAAAACTGTTTTTT.

The V call is TRBV19, the J call TRBJ2-2; 7 positions agree with TRBD2. CDR3 size: 16 residues. Per the germline V gene, CDR1 is LNHDA and CDR2 is SQIVND (reference sequence). The V segment lost 4 bases and the J segment 1 base; nucleotides outside the gene matches: 6. The CDR3 reads CASSREGGLNTGELFF. CDR3 nucleotide sequence: TGTGCCAGTAGTAGGGAGGGCGGATTGAACACCGGGGAGCTGTTTTTT.

The chain has TRBV28 and TRBJ1-5; D unclear. V was pared by 7 bases and J by 7 bases, with 14 bases between. This CDR3 region has 13 residues. Germline V gene lookup returns CDR1 MDHEN and CDR2 SYDVKM. The CDR3 DNA is TGTGCCAGCATGGGAGCAACACGACAGCCCCAGCATTTT. This translates into CASMGATRQPQHF.

On this clone: A junction end diverges from the germline sequence, so it may reflect a read error. The rearrangement links TRBV30 to TRBJ1-6; D perhaps matches TRBD1 (6 bases). The CDR3 is 13 residues long. Germline V gene data show CDR1 as GTSNPN and CDR2 as SVGIG (reference sequence). In nucleotides, the CDR3 is TGTGCCGGGAGGGGGAGTACGAATTCACCCCTCCACTTT. Its translation: CAGRGSTNSPLHF.

The rearrangement joins TRBV30 to TRBJ1-6, with 7 bases lining up with TRBD1. Germline V gives CDR1 GTSNPN, CDR2 SVGIG (reference sequence). V was pared by 1 base and J by 5 bases, with 14 bases of the junction left unmatched. The CDR3 has 18 residues. CDR3 protein: CAWSGARDSSTHNSPLHF. DNA of the CDR3: TGTGCCTGGAGTGGAGCCCGGGACAGCAGCACTCATAATTCACCCCTCCACTTT.

The chain recombines TRBV5-6 with TRBJ1-1; the D is unclear. The CDR3 contains 15 residues. The germline CDR1 and CDR2 sequences are SGHDT and YYEEEE. Trimming cost V 3 bases and J 6 bases, with 18 bases left between them. The CDR3 DNA sequence: TGTGCCAGCAGCTCCCGCAAGCGGGGTTTTGCTGAAGCTTTCTTT. This sequence encodes CASSSRKRGFAEAFF.

V gene TRBV27 combines with J gene TRBJ1-3; 8 bases are shared with TRBD1. Germline V gives CDR1 MNHEY, CDR2 SMNVEV (reference sequence). The trim removed 5 bases at V and 1 base at J, leaving 10 bases unmatched. This CDR3 is 17 amino acids long. For the CDR3, the DNA is TGTGCCAGCAGTGCCGGGACAGGATTTATTTCTGGAAACACCATATATTTT. Translated, it gives CASSAGTGFISGNTIYF.

The V call is TRBV27, the J call TRBJ2-7; 7 nucleotides match TRBD1. The trim removed 0 bases at V and 4 bases at J, leaving 9 bases unmatched. Germline V lookup: CDR1 MNHEY, CDR2 SMNVEV (reference sequence). The CDR3 contains 16 residues. This CDR3 is CASSLSATGPGYEQYF. The CDR3, as DNA: TGTGCCAGCAGTTTATCGGCGACAGGGCCTGGATACGAGCAGTACTTC.

In its sample, this clone was seen once. The V gene is TRBV9, the J gene TRBJ1-3; D might be TRBD1 (6 bases). Looked up from germline, CDR1 is SGDLS and CDR2 is YYNGEE. This CDR3 has 15 amino acids. Trimming pared 0 bases from V and 2 bases from J, leaving 9 bases between. CDR3 sequence reads: CASSVGTATGNTIYF. CDR3 DNA sequence: TGTGCCAGCAGCGTAGGGACAGCTACTGGAAACACCATATATTTT.

The chain combines TRBV15 with TRBJ1-2; 7 positions agree with TRBD1. CDR3 length: 15 residues. Looked up from germline, CDR1 is LNHNV and CDR2 is YYDKDF (reference sequence). V lost 0 bases to trimming and J lost 4 bases; unmatched junction nucleotides: 5. Written as DNA, the CDR3 is TGTGCCACCAGCAGAGAATTCTCAGGGGGCTATGGCTACACCTTC. As protein: CATSREFSGGYGYTF. The entire variable domain, with the rest obtained from reference TRBV15 and TRBJ1-2, is as follows: DAMVIQNPRYQVTQFGKPVTLSCSQTLNHNVMYWYQQKSSQAPKLLFHYYDKDFNNEADTPDNFQSRRPNTSFCFLDIRSPGLGDTAMYLCATSREFSGGYGYTFGSGTRLTVV.

This chain links TRBV7-2 with TRBJ2-3; 11 positions match TRBD2. V was clipped by 4 bases and J by 6 bases; unmatched bases: 6. This CDR3 is 15 amino acids long. CDR1 is SGHTA, CDR2 FQGNSA, per germline. CDR3 in amino acids: CASSSSGLAVDTQYF. The CDR3, as DNA: TGTGCCAGCAGCTCTTCGGGACTAGCGGTGGATACGCAGTATTTT.

The chain links TRBV10-3 to TRBJ2-3; the match to TRBD1 covers 8 bases. CDR3 length: 16 residues. Trimming took 3 bases from V and 2 from J; bases not matched to a gene: 7. Germline loops: CDR1 ENHRY, CDR2 SYGVKD. The CDR3 protein is CAISEGQGVFTDTQYF. As DNA, the CDR3 is TGTGCCATCAGTGAAGGACAGGGAGTCTTCACAGATACGCAGTATTTT.

This chain joins TRBV7-3 and TRBJ2-1, with 9 bases matching TRBD2. From germline, CDR1 is SGHTA and CDR2 FQGTGA. This CDR3 is 17 amino acids long. V dropped 5 bases and J dropped 5; count of bases not matched to a gene: 13. The CDR3 region has the DNA TGTGCCAGCAGCCGACGGCCGACTAGCGGAGTTCACAATGAGCAGTTCTTC. Its protein is CASSRRPTSGVHNEQFF.

The V gene is TRBV29-1, the J gene TRBJ2-1; TRBD2 is a possible D gene (5 bases). The germline V gene has CDR1 SQVTM and CDR2 ANQGSEA. V lost 4 bases, J lost 0 bases, and 7 bases lay in between. The CDR3 has 13 amino acids. CDR3 DNA: TGCAGCGTTGGGCGGGTCTCCTACAATGAGCAGTTCTTC. Translated, it gives CSVGRVSYNEQFF.

This rearrangement joins TRBV5-4 to TRBJ2-1; TRBD1 aligns across 10 bases. Germline-derived CDR1 and CDR2 are SGHNT and YYREEE (reference sequence). The CDR3 extends over 15 amino acids. V was pared by 4 bases and J by 7 bases, with 8 bases of the junction left unmatched. The CDR3, as DNA: TGTGCCAGCAGCCCAAATCGGACAGGGGGGAATGAGCAGTTCTTC. This gives the protein CASSPNRTGGNEQFF.

The chain has TRBV6-1 and TRBJ2-3, with 9 bases lining up with TRBD2. The CDR3 has 17 residues. Germline CDR1 MNHNS, CDR2 SASEGT. After removal of 0 bases from V and 4 bases from J, the junction contained 8 bases not matched to a gene. DNA of the CDR3: TGTGCCAGCAGTGAAGCATGGGCTAGCGGGGTGCCAGATACGCAGTATTTT. It translates to CASSEAWASGVPDTQYF.